This entry lists 18 T cell receptor beta chains sequenced from one sample in a study of PD-1 blockade in classical Hodgkin lymphoma (dated by TCRdb to between 2020 and 2021). Receptor amplification or capture employed the immunoSEQ multiplex PCR assay. TCRdb carries this immuneACCESS record with in-frame sequences only. Its versions omit some clonotypes, under half of them owing to an unresolved V gene in the studies checked, with the rest unexplained. Present in this sample are about 13,000 clones, about 88% of which were seen just once. 30% to 45% of the sample is in the top ten clones. The time point label on this specimen signifies: cycle 1 day 1 (C1D1), immediately before nivolumab initiation. Every trial patient had relapsed following autologous stem cell transplantation, and prior brentuximab vedotin exposure was what differed among cohorts A, B and C. The sample in question was peripheral blood mononuclear cells (PBMCs), obtained at baseline. Source of these receptors: a human donor with classical Hodgkin lymphoma.

This clone was recorded a few times. The DNA of the CDR3 is TGTGCCAGCAGCTTATATTCGGGAAATGAGCAGTTCTTC. Encoded protein: CASSLYSGNEQFF. The chain uses TRBV7-3 and TRBJ2-1; a possible D gene is TRBD2 (5 bases). V gave up 2 bases and J gave up 7 bases, with 9 bases separating them. This CDR3 is 13 amino acids long. Per the germline V gene, CDR1 is SGHTA and CDR2 is FQGTGA. The entire variable domain, with the rest obtained from reference TRBV7-3 and TRBJ2-1, is as follows: GAGVSQTPSNKVTEKGKYVELRCDPISGHTALYWYRQSLGQGPEFLIYFQGTGAADDSGLPNDRFFAVRPEGSVSTLKIQRTERGDSAVYLCASSLYSGNEQFFGPGTRLTVL.

The J gene is TRBJ1-1, the V gene TRBV10-3; D unresolved. The CDR3 totals 12 residues. V was pared by 6 bases and J by 1 base, with 6 bases between. Germline CDR1 and CDR2: ENHRY and SYGVKD. The CDR3 spells CAIRGSNTEAFF. DNA for the CDR3: TGTGCCATCAGGGGATCGAACACTGAAGCTTTCTTT.

This chain joins TRBV19 and TRBJ2-5, with TRBD2 identical over 15 bases. The CDR3 covers 19 residues. V was clipped by 5 bases and J by 1 base; unmatched bases: 11. Germline CDR1 is LNHDA and CDR2 is SQIVND (reference sequence). CDR3 region: CASSSPRGTSGRPQETQYF. The CDR3 bases are TGTGCCAGTAGTTCCCCCCGGGGGACTAGCGGGAGGCCCCAAGAGACCCAGTACTTC.

This clone was recorded once. The chain recombines TRBV9 with TRBJ2-4; possible D gene TRBD1, 6 bases. Germline lookup yields CDR1 SGDLS and CDR2 YYNGEE. This CDR3 is built from 15 residues. V dropped 3 bases and J dropped 8 bases, with 18 bases sitting between them. CDR3 protein: CASSAQGTPVDIQYF. CDR3 nucleotide sequence: TGTGCCAGCAGCGCCCAAGGGACACCGGTGGACATTCAGTACTTC.

V usage is TRBV4-1 and J usage is TRBJ2-5; 11 bases align to TRBD1. The CDR3 sequence is 15 residues long. The ends lost 1 base at V and 4 bases at J; junction bases unmatched: 2. The germline CDR1 and CDR2 sequences are MGHRA and YSYEKL. CDR3 region: CASSQGTGGIETQYF. In nucleotides, the CDR3 is TGCGCCAGCAGCCAAGGGACAGGGGGCATAGAGACCCAGTACTTC.

This clone was found a few times. DNA of the CDR3: TGCGCCAGCAGCTCGTCTGGGGATCGGGTGGAGACCCAGTACTTC. Its protein product is CASSSSGDRVETQYF. The rearrangement joins TRBV5-1 to TRBJ2-5; no clear D. The germline gives CDR1 SGHRS, CDR2 YFSETQ. The CDR3 runs to 15 residues. Trimming shortened V by 3 bases and J by 5 bases, and 17 bases separated the two germline ends.

J is TRBJ2-5 and V is TRBV19; D ambiguous. Trimming shortened V by 6 bases and J by 10 bases, and 15 bases separated the two germline ends. The V gene's germline CDR1 is LNHDA and CDR2 SQIVND (reference sequence). CDR3 length: 12 amino acids. The CDR3 nucleotides are TGTGCCAGTAGCCAACGGAACCAAAACCAGTACTTC. It specifies CASSQRNQNQYF.

The chain recombines TRBV13 with TRBJ2-1; D is tentatively TRBD1 or TRBD2 (5 bases each). The CDR3 has 15 residues. The V end was cut by 2 bases, the J end by 4 bases, with 12 bases between. Germline V gives CDR1 PRHDT, CDR2 FYEKMQ (reference sequence). The CDR3 sequence is CASSLLGVKYNEQFF. CDR3 bases: TGTGCCAGCAGCTTATTGGGGGTCAAATACAATGAGCAGTTCTTC.

The chain combines TRBV10-3 with TRBJ1-4; no definite D call. Germline CDR1 reads ENHRY; CDR2 reads SYGVKD. V was shortened by 11 bases and J by 4 bases, with 14 bases between the two germline ends. CDR3 length: 13 amino acids. The CDR3 bases are TGTGCCGCGCGGAGGGTCATTAATGAAAAACTGTTTTTT. It specifies CAARRVINEKLFF.

This rearrangement joins TRBV27 to TRBJ2-1; no reliable D call. Germline V gene lookup returns CDR1 MNHEY and CDR2 SMNVEV (reference sequence). The CDR3 covers 17 residues. V was pared by 4 bases and J by 0 bases, with 16 bases between. The CDR3 coding sequence is TGTGCCAGCAGTTGGGCAACGTCCCCCAACTCCTACAATGAGCAGTTCTTC. Its translation: CASSWATSPNSYNEQFF.

V and J are TRBV7-3 and TRBJ2-3, with D perhaps being TRBD1 or TRBD2 (6 bases each). The germline gives CDR1 SGHTA, CDR2 FQGTGA. Trimming took 5 bases from V and 2 from J, leaving 17 bases between them. CDR3 length: 16 residues. Here the CDR3 DNA reads TGTGCCAGCAGCCTCCGGGGGCCTACCTCCACAGATACGCAGTATTTT. This codes for CASSLRGPTSTDTQYF.

This chain connects TRBV6-4 to TRBJ2-1, with TRBD1 matching over 7 bases. This CDR3 is 13 amino acids long. The germline gives CDR1 MRHNA, CDR2 SNTAGT. V shed 6 bases and J 4 bases; nucleotides not matched to a gene: 3. In nucleotides, the CDR3 is TGTGCCAGCAGCCGGGACAGTTACAATGAGCAGTTCTTC. Protein sequence: CASSRDSYNEQFF.

The rearrangement joins TRBV28 to TRBJ2-2; 7 nucleotides agree with TRBD1. Germline CDR1 and CDR2: MDHEN and SYDVKM. The CDR3 extends over 19 amino acids. V was clipped by 5 bases and J by 4 bases; unmatched bases: 19. The CDR3 loop reads CASSPRGVATGQLTGELFF. CDR3 nucleotides: TGTGCCAGCAGTCCCCGTGGGGTCGCCACGGGACAGCTCACCGGGGAGCTGTTTTTT.

This rearrangement joins TRBV2 to TRBJ2-7; 11 nucleotides match TRBD2. V lost 4 bases and J lost 1; bases outside the gene matches: 12. The CDR3 is 18 residues long. Per the germline V gene, CDR1 is SNHLY and CDR2 is FYNNEI. Written as DNA, the CDR3 is TGTGCCAGCAGTGTGGCTAGCGGGGGGCCCCGTAGGTCCTACGAGCAGTACTTC. Encoded protein: CASSVASGGPRRSYEQYF. Combining the CDR3 with reference TRBV2 and TRBJ2-7 gives the whole variable domain EPEVTQTPSHQVTQMGQEVILRCVPISNHLYFYWYRQILGQKVEFLVSFYNNEISEKSEIFDDQFSVERPDGSNFTLKIRSTKLEDSAMYFCASSVASGGPRRSYEQYFGPGTRLTVT.

The gene calls are TRBV7-8 and TRBJ2-2; D gene unclear. The germline V gene encodes CDR1 SGHVS and CDR2 FQNEAQ. This CDR3 spans 15 amino acids. Trimming removed 5 bases from V and 0 bases from J, with 10 bases in between. In DNA form, the CDR3 reads TGTGCCAGCAGCCCCATAAATGCGAACACCGGGGAGCTGTTTTTT. It translates to CASSPINANTGELFF.

This sequence joins TRBV6-1 and TRBJ2-1, with 8 bases matching TRBD2. V dropped 10 bases and J dropped 6; count of bases not matched to a gene: 11. The CDR3 consists of 14 residues. Germline V CDR1 and CDR2: MNHNS, SASEGT. Here the CDR3 reads CAIHERGQINEQFF. CDR3 nucleotides: TGTGCCATCCATGAGCGGGGGCAGATCAATGAGCAGTTCTTC.

This chain joins TRBV18 and TRBJ1-1; D gene ambiguous. Trimming took off 2 bases at V and 3 bases at J, with 4 bases between the two ends. The CDR3 totals 12 residues. Germline V gene sequence: CDR1 KGHSH, CDR2 LQKENI. CDR3 residues: CASSPGHTEAFF. CDR3 in DNA: TGTGCCAGCTCACCAGGGCACACTGAAGCTTTCTTT.

The chain combines TRBV19 with TRBJ2-1, with TRBD1 as a possible D gene (5 bases). The CDR3 covers 19 residues. Trimming pared 7 bases from V and 2 bases from J, leaving 27 bases between. Germline V gene data show CDR1 as LNHDA and CDR2 as SQIVND (reference sequence). The CDR3 DNA follows: TGTGCCAGTAACCCAGGCTTTGTAAGGGCAGGGTTCACCTACAATGAGCAGTTCTTC. Its protein product is CASNPGFVRAGFTYNEQFF.